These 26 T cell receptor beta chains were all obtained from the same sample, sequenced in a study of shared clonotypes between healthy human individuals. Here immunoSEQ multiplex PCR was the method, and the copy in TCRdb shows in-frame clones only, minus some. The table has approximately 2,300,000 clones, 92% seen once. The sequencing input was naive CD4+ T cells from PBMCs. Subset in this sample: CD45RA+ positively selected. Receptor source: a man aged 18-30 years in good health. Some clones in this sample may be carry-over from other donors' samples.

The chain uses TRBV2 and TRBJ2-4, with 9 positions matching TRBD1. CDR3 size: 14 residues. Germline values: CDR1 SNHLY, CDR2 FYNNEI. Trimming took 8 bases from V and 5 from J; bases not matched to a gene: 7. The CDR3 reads CASQDRTGENIQYF. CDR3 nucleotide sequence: TGTGCCAGCCAAGACCGGACAGGGGAAAACATTCAGTACTTC.

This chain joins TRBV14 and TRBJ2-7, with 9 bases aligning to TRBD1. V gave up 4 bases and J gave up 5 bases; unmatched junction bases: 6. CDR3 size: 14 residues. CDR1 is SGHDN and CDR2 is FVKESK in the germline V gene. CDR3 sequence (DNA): TGTGCCAGCAGCCGCCGGGACAGGGCCAACGAGCAGTACTTC. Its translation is CASSRRDRANEQYF.

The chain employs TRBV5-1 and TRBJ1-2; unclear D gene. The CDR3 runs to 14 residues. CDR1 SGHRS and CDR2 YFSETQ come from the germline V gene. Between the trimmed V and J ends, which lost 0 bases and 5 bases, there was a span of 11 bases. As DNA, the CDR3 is TGCGCCAGCAGCTTGGGGCAGCCCTTTTATGGCTACACCTTC. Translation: CASSLGQPFYGYTF. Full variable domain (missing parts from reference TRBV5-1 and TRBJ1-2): KAGVTQTPRYLIKTRGQQVTLSCSPISGHRSVSWYQQTPGQGLQFLFEYFSETQRNKGNFPGRFSGRQFSNSRSEMNVSTLELGDSALYLCASSLGQPFYGYTFGSGTRLTVV.

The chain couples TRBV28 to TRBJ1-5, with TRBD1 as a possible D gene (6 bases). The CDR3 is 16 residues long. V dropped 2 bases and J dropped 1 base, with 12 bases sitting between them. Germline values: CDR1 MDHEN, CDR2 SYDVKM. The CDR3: CASSLGGAGSNQPQHF. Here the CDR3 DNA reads TGTGCCAGCAGTTTAGGGGGGGCTGGGAGCAATCAGCCCCAGCATTTT.

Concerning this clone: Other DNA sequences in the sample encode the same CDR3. CDR3 sequence reads: CSGSSGRAKETQYF. CDR3 in DNA: TGCAGTGGTTCTAGCGGGAGGGCCAAAGAGACCCAGTACTTC. The chain combines TRBV29-1 with TRBJ2-5; 12 bases agree with TRBD2. The CDR3 runs 14 residues. The V gene's germline CDR1 is SQVTM and CDR2 ANQGSEA.

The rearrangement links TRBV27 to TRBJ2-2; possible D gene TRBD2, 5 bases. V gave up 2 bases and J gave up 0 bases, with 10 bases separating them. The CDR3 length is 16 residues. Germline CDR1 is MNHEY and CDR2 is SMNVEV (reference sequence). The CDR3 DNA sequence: TGTGCCAGCAGTTTAAGACTAAACGCGAACACCGGGGAGCTGTTTTTT. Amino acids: CASSLRLNANTGELFF.

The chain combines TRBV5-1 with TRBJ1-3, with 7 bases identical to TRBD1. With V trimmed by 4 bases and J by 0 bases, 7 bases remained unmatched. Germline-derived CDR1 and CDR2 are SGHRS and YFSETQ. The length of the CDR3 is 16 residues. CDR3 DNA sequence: TGCGCCAGCAGCGGGGCCGGGACAGCCTCTGGAAACACCATATATTTT. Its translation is CASSGAGTASGNTIYF.

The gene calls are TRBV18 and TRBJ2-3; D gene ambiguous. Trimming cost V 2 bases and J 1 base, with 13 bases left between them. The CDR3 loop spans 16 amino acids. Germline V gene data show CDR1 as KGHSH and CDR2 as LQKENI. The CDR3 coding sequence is TGTGCCAGCTCACCAAGTGCTAACTCCCGCACAGATACGCAGTATTTT. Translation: CASSPSANSRTDTQYF.

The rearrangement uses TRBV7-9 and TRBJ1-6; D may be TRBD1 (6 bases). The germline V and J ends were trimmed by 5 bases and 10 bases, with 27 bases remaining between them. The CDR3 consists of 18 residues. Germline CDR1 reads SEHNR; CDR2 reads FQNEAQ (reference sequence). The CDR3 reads CASSPPQESEGVNSPLHF. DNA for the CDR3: TGTGCCAGCAGCCCACCCCAAGAGTCAGAGGGGGTAAACTCACCCCTCCACTTT.

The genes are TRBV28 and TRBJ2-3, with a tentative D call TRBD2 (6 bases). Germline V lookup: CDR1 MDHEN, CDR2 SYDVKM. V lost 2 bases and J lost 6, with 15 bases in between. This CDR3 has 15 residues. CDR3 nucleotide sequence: TGTGCCAGCAGTTTAAACGTCGGGGGTTCCGATACGCAGTATTTT. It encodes CASSLNVGGSDTQYF. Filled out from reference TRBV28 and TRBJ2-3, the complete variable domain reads DVKVTQSSRYLVKRTGEKVFLECVQDMDHENMFWYRQDPGLGLRLIYFSYDVKMKEKGDIPEGYSVSREKKERFSLILESASTNQTSMYLCASSLNVGGSDTQYFGPGTRLTVL.

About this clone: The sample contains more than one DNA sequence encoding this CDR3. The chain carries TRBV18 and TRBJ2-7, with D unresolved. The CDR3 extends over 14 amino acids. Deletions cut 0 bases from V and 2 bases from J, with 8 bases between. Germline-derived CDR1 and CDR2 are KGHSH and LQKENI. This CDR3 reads CASSPPTLAYEQYF. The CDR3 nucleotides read TGTGCCAGCTCACCACCCACTCTAGCCTACGAGCAGTACTTC.

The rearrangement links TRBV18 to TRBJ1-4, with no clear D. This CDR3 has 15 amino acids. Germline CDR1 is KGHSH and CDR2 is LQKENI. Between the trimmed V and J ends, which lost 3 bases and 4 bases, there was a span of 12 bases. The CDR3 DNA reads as TGTGCCAGCTCACCTGGGCCCAGAAGTAATGAAAAACTGTTTTTT. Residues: CASSPGPRSNEKLFF.

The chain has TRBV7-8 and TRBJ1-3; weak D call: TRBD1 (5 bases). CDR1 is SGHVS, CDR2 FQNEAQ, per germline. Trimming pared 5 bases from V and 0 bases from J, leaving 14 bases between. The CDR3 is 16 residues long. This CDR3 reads CASSVNRQNSGNTIYF. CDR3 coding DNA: TGTGCCAGCAGCGTAAACAGGCAGAACTCTGGAAACACCATATATTTT.

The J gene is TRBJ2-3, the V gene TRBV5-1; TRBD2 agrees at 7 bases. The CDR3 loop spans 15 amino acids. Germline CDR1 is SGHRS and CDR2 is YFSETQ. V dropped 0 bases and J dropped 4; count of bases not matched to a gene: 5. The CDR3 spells CASSLGGGSADTQYF. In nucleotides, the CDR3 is TGCGCCAGCAGCTTGGGTGGCGGGAGCGCAGATACGCAGTATTTT.

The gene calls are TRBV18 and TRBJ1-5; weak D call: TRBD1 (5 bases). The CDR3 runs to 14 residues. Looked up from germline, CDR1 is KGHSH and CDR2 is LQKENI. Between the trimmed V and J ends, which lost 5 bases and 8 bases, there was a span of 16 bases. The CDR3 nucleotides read TGTGCCAGCTCAGAAGGGGTTGGACGGGAGCCCCAGCATTTT. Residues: CASSEGVGREPQHF. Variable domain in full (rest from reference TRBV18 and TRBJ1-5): NAGVMQNPRHLVRRRGQEARLRCSPMKGHSHVYWYRQLPEEGLKFMVYLQKENIIDESGMPKERFSAEFPKEGPSILRIQQVVRGDSAAYFCASSEGVGREPQHFGDGTRLSIL.

CDR3 DNA: TGTGCCAGCTCCTGGGGACAGGTTTTCTCTACCGGGGAGCTGTTTTTT. It yields the protein CASSWGQVFSTGELFF. V usage is TRBV18 and J usage is TRBJ2-2, with 8 bases aligning to TRBD1. Germline values: CDR1 KGHSH, CDR2 LQKENI. The CDR3 is 16 amino acids. V gave up 6 bases and J gave up 5 bases; unmatched junction bases: 11.

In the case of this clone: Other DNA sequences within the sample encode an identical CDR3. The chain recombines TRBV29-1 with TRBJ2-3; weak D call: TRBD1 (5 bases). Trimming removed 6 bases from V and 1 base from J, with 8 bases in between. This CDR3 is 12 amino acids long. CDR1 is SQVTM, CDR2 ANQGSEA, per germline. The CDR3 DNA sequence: TGCAGCGTCGTACAGGGCACAGATACGCAGTATTTT. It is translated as CSVVQGTDTQYF.

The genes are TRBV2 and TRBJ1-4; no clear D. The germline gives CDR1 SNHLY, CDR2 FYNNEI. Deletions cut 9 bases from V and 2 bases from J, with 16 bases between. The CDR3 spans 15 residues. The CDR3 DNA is TGTGCCAGGCCCCCTTGTGCGGACACTAATGAAAAACTGTTTTTT. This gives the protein CARPPCADTNEKLFF.

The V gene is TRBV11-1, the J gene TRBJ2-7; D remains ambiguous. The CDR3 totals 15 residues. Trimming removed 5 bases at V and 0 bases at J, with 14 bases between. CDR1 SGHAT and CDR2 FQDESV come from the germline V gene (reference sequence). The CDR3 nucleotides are TGTGCCAGCAGCCCAGGACGGATGAGCTCCTACGAGCAGTACTTC. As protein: CASSPGRMSSYEQYF.

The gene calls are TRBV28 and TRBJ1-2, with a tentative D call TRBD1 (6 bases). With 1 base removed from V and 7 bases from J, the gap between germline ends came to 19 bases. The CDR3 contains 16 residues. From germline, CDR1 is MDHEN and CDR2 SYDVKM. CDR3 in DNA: TGTGCCAGCAGTTTATCCCGGACAGCTCCGGGCTCTGGCTACACCTTC. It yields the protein CASSLSRTAPGSGYTF.

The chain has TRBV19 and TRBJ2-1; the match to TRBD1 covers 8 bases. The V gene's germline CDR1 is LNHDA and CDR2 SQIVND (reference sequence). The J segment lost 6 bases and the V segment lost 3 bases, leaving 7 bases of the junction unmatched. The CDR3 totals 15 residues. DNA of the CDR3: TGTGCCAGTAGTATCCGACAGGGGATTGGCAATGAGCAGTTCTTC. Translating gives CASSIRQGIGNEQFF.

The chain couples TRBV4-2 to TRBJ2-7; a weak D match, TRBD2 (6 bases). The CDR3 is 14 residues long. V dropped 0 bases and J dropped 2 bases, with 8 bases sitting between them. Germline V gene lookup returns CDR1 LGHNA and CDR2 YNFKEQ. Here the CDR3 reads CASSQEAGTYEQYF. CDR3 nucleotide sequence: TGTGCCAGCAGCCAAGAGGCGGGGACCTACGAGCAGTACTTC.

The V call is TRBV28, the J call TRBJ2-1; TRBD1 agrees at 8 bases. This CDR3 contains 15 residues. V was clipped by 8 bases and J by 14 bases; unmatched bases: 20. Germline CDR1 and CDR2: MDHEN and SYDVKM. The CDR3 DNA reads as TGTGCCAGCCTCCCTGGAGGACAGGGAATTACCGTAGAGTTCTTC. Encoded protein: CASLPGGQGITVEFF. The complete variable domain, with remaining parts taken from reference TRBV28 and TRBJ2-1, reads DVKVTQSSRYLVKRTGEKVFLECVQDMDHENMFWYRQDPGLGLRLIYFSYDVKMKEKGDIPEGYSVSREKKERFSLILESASTNQTSMYLCASLPGGQGITVEFFGPGTRLTVL.

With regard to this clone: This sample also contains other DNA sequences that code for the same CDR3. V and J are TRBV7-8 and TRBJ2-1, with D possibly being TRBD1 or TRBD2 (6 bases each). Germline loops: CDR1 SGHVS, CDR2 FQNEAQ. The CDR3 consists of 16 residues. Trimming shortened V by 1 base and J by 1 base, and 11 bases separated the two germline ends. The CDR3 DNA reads TGTGCCAGCAGCTTAGGGGGGGCGGGATCCTACAATGAGCAGTTCTTC. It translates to CASSLGGAGSYNEQFF.

The CDR3 sequence: CASSFRAGETDTQYF. CDR3 nucleotides: TGTGCCAGCAGCTTCCGAGCGGGAGAGACAGATACGCAGTATTTT. The rearrangement links TRBV6-5 to TRBJ2-3, with 8 bases identical to TRBD2. The CDR3 loop spans 15 amino acids. V was clipped by 6 bases and J by 3 bases; unmatched bases: 8. Germline loops: CDR1 MNHEY, CDR2 SVGAGI.

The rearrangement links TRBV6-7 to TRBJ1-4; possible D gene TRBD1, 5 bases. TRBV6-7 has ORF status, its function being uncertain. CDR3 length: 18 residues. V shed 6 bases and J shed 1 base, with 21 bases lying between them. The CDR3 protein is CASSSTPLGGETNEKLFF. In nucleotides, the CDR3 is TGTGCCAGCAGCTCTACGCCGCTCGGGGGTGAAACTAATGAAAAACTGTTTTTT.